This TCR beta chain was identified in a study of blood T cell repertoires in COVID-19. About the study: Sample material is recorded as cDNA or gDNA derived from T cells, B-cell-depleted T cells, or PBMCs.

Looked up from germline, CDR1 is LGHDT and CDR2 is YNNKEL (reference sequence). The length of the CDR3 is 14 residues. V was trimmed by 1 base and J by 9 bases, leaving 13 bases between them. Original methodology: Amplification with reference gene primers provided the estimates of nucleated cell counts. Clones were read by immunoSEQ multiplex PCR, and TCRdb kept only the in-frame ones, dropping some. For V, J and clone size, that table is used; D and trimming come from the DNA. The table records some 310,000 clones, 85% to 90% of them present only once. The genes are TRBV3-1 (or the pseudogene TRBV3-2) and TRBJ2-1; D gene unclear. The receptor comes from a woman in her 30s who had recovered from COVID-19. Sequencing used PBMCs or T cells enriched from blood (not recorded which). The chain's CDR3 is CASSQAGTVGEQFF. The CDR3 nucleotides are TGTGCCAGCAGCCAAGCGGGTACGGTAGGTGAGCAGTTCTTC.